The 15 T cell receptor beta chains reported below all come from one sample, sequenced in a study of OX40 agonist ivuxolimab in advanced cancers. Sequenced by immunoSEQ multiplex PCR; TCRdb stores in-frame clones only, minus some. In the table there are about 80,000 clones, around 85% of which are singletons. The sequencing here drew on CD4+ or CD8+ T cells sorted from blood, taken in a trial of the OX40 agonist ivuxolimab. The receptors originated from an adult with an advanced solid tumor such as melanoma, head and neck, liver or kidney cancer.

The chain employs TRBV10-3 and TRBJ2-7; 9 bases match TRBD1. The CDR3 covers 15 residues. Germline values: CDR1 ENHRY, CDR2 SYGVKD. The V segment lost 6 bases and the J segment 2 bases; nucleotides outside the gene matches: 8. CDR3 residues: CAISSEDRGTYEQYF. The CDR3 DNA reads TGTGCCATCAGCTCCGAGGACAGGGGCACCTACGAGCAGTACTTC.

This clone has just one count. The gene calls are TRBV28 and TRBJ2-1; D is tentatively TRBD1 or TRBD2 (6 bases each). CDR1 is MDHEN, CDR2 SYDVKM, per germline. V was cut by 4 bases and J by 6 bases, with 19 bases left in between. The CDR3 contains 16 residues. CDR3 in DNA: TGTGCCAGCAGTTCGTTGGGGCACGGAGGGGGCAATGAGCAGTTCTTC. Its protein product is CASSSLGHGGGNEQFF.

This clone was recorded only once. The chain combines TRBV4-1 with TRBJ1-1, with D perhaps matching TRBD1 (6 bases). This CDR3 region has 12 residues. Germline CDR1 is MGHRA and CDR2 is YSYEKL. Trimming cost V 4 bases and J 12 bases, with 15 bases left between them. In DNA form, the CDR3 reads TGCGCCAGCAGCCCCCGGGGGGGGGCAACTTTCTTT. Its protein is CASSPRGGATFF.

In this sample, this clone turned up once. This rearrangement joins TRBV28 to TRBJ1-2, with D perhaps matching TRBD1 (6 bases). The germline V and J ends were trimmed by 5 bases and 6 bases, with 22 bases remaining between them. There are 16 residues in the CDR3. Germline V gene sequence: CDR1 MDHEN, CDR2 SYDVKM. CDR3 sequence (DNA): TGTGCCAGCAGTATTCCTAGGGCCCGAGGGGGTCATGGCTACACCTTC. Its translation: CASSIPRARGGHGYTF.

The J gene is TRBJ2-1, the V gene TRBV5-1, with 10 positions matching TRBD2. Germline V gene data show CDR1 as SGHRS and CDR2 as YFSETQ. This CDR3 has 15 residues. V lost 9 bases, J lost 6 bases, and 12 bases stayed unmatched. The CDR3 nucleotides read TGCGCCACCACAGGAGCGGGGGGGGCGCTCAATGAGCAGTTCTTC. Translation gives CATTGAGGALNEQFF.

The chain is built from TRBV18 and TRBJ1-2; tentative D call: TRBD1 (6 bases). Germline values: CDR1 KGHSH, CDR2 LQKENI. The V gene lost 5 bases and the J gene lost 5 bases, with 15 bases spanning the gap. This CDR3 comprises 14 residues. The CDR3 spells CASSETDSRYGYTF. CDR3 sequence (DNA): TGTGCCAGCTCAGAAACGGACAGCCGTTATGGCTACACCTTC.

The genes are TRBV7-9 and TRBJ2-7, with 8 bases fitting TRBD1. The germline V gene has CDR1 SEHNR and CDR2 FQNEAQ (reference sequence). The CDR3 contains 18 residues. V lost 5 bases and J lost 0; bases outside the gene matches: 15. CDR3 DNA: TGTGCCAGCAGCAACGTCCCGGGACAGGCCACCACCTCCTACGAGCAGTACTTC. This gives the protein CASSNVPGQATTSYEQYF. The full variable domain, with the rest looked up from reference TRBV7-9 and TRBJ2-7, is DTGVSQNPRHKITKRGQNVTFRCDPISEHNRLYWYRQTLGQGPEFLTYFQNEAQLEKSRLLSDRFSAERPKGSFSTLEIQRTEQGDSAMYLCASSNVPGQATTSYEQYFGPGTRLTVT.

The chain recombines TRBV7-9 with TRBJ1-1; unclear D gene. Germline values: CDR1 SEHNR, CDR2 FQNEAQ (reference sequence). This CDR3 has 15 residues. The V gene lost 3 bases and the J gene lost 9 bases, with 20 bases spanning the gap. CDR3 region: CASSFPEGLQRKAFF. The CDR3 DNA is TGTGCCAGCAGCTTTCCGGAGGGCCTACAACGGAAAGCTTTCTTT.

J is TRBJ1-5 and V is TRBV7-8, with TRBD1 identical over 9 bases. Per germline, CDR1 SGHVS and CDR2 FQNEAQ. The ends lost 6 bases at V and 5 bases at J; junction bases unmatched: 8. The CDR3 runs 15 residues. The CDR3 coding sequence is TGTGCCAGCAGTTGGACAGGGGAGACCTATCAGCCCCAGCATTTT. Translation: CASSWTGETYQPQHF. The variable domain in full, with the rest retrieved from reference TRBV7-8 and TRBJ1-5, is GAGVSQSPRYKVAKRGQDVALRCDPISGHVSLFWYQQALGQGPEFLTYFQNEAQLDKSGLPSDRFFAERPEGSVSTLKIQRTQQEDSAVYLCASSWTGETYQPQHFGDGTRLSIL.

This CDR3 reads CASIPGGTSGYEQYF. The CDR3 bases are TGTGCCAGCATCCCAGGAGGGACTAGCGGCTACGAGCAGTACTTC. The J gene is TRBJ2-7, the V gene TRBV11-3, with 11 nucleotides matching TRBD2. The ends lost 7 bases at V and 3 bases at J; junction bases unmatched: 8. The CDR3 is 15 residues long. In germline, CDR1 is SGHNT, CDR2 YENEEA.

V usage is TRBV28 and J usage is TRBJ1-5; the D is unclear. The germline gives CDR1 MDHEN, CDR2 SYDVKM. Trimming shortened V by 8 bases and J by 0 bases, and 5 bases separated the two germline ends. CDR3 length: 12 amino acids. CDR3 DNA sequence: TGTGCCAGCGGATTTAGCAATCAGCCCCAGCATTTT. This gives the protein CASGFSNQPQHF.

This clone was detected only once. CDR3 sequence reads: CASSLKVPVSYEQYF. The CDR3 nucleotides are TGTGCCAGCAGTTTAAAGGTCCCAGTATCCTACGAGCAGTACTTC. The rearrangement uses TRBV28 and TRBJ2-7; D unresolved. Germline assignment: CDR1 MDHEN and CDR2 SYDVKM. The CDR3 covers 15 residues. With 2 bases removed from V and 1 base from J, the gap between germline ends came to 12 bases.

This clone was observed once. The chain has TRBV19 and TRBJ1-5; D possibly corresponds to TRBD1 (6 bases). The V end was cut by 1 base, the J end by 2 bases, with 12 bases between. Germline loops: CDR1 LNHDA, CDR2 SQIVND (reference sequence). This CDR3 contains 16 residues. In DNA, the CDR3 is TGTGCCAGTAGTATAGTTCAGGGGCTGGGCAATCAGCCCCAGCATTTT. It specifies CASSIVQGLGNQPQHF.

This clone was observed a few times. V is TRBV5-1 and J is TRBJ2-3, with no clear D. V was pared by 5 bases and J by 4 bases, with 17 bases between. This CDR3 has 15 amino acids. The V gene's germline CDR1 is SGHRS and CDR2 YFSETQ. As DNA, the CDR3 is TGCGCCAGCAGAATGACTCCCCAGGATTCAGATACGCAGTATTTT. Translated, it gives CASRMTPQDSDTQYF. The full variable domain, rest sourced from reference TRBV5-1 and TRBJ2-3, is KAGVTQTPRYLIKTRGQQVTLSCSPISGHRSVSWYQQTPGQGLQFLFEYFSETQRNKGNFPGRFSGRQFSNSRSEMNVSTLELGDSALYLCASRMTPQDSDTQYFGPGTRLTVL.

This chain links TRBV5-1 with TRBJ2-3, with a tentative D call TRBD2 (6 bases). There are 15 residues in the CDR3. Looked up from germline, CDR1 is SGHRS and CDR2 is YFSETQ. V was pared by 4 bases and J by 4 bases, with 16 bases between. CDR3 region: CASSTGDFGADTQYF. CDR3 DNA sequence: TGCGCCAGCAGCACGGGGGACTTCGGCGCAGATACGCAGTATTTT.